The present TCR beta chain was sequenced within a study of T cells after yellow fever vaccination. TCRdb fed the 5' RACE reads into MiXCR, producing one record per CDR3 protein. Among approximately 300,000 distinct CDR3 sequences, 6.8% were seen once, and the ten largest hold about a sixth. Per germline, CDR1 SQVTM and CDR2 ANQGSEA. Between the trimmed V and J ends, which lost 6 bases and 3 bases, there was a span of 11 bases. The CDR3 covers 12 residues. This clonotype occurred a few times. Sequencing used PBMCs, obtained 35 to 50 days after the first yellow fever vaccination. The chain has TRBV29-1 and TRBJ1-2; the D gene is possibly TRBD1 (5 bases). The source of this sequence is a young man who received the YFV17D yellow fever vaccine. CDR3 DNA sequence: TGCAGCGTCCCAGGGCTGGACTATGGCTACACCTTC. Translation gives CSVPGLDYGYTF. Together with reference TRBV29-1 and TRBJ1-2, the CDR3 gives the full variable domain: SAVISQKPSRDICQRGTSLTIQCQVDSQVTMMFWYRQQPGQSLTLIATANQGSEATYESGFVIDKFPISRPNLTFSTLTVSNMSPEDSSIYLCSVPGLDYGYTFGSGTRLTVV.